The 17 T cell receptor beta chains given below trace back to one sample, sequenced in a study of T cells in Graves' hyperthyroidism and ophthalmopathy. From RNA transcripts, TCR beta CDR3 regions were amplified. The HTBI primer set was used in a first-round RT-PCR of the TCR CDR3. A single record per CDR3 protein comes from TCRdb applying MiXCR to the multiplex PCR reads. Among a few hundred thousand distinct CDR3 sequences, approximately 13% were seen once, and the ten largest hold around 20%. The source material was blood. The receptors here all came from a man aged 25-45 years with Graves' hyperthyroidism that later progressed to Graves' ophthalmopathy.

This clonotype was observed a handful of times. The rearrangement uses TRBV7-9 and TRBJ1-3; D might be TRBD1 (5 bases). The V end was cut by 5 bases, the J end by 2 bases, with 25 bases between. This CDR3 spans 19 amino acids. Germline-derived CDR1 and CDR2 are SEHNR and FQNEAQ (reference sequence). This CDR3 reads CASSPARGTKVQAGNTIYF. The CDR3 DNA follows: TGTGCCAGCAGCCCCGCCCGGGGGACGAAGGTACAAGCTGGAAACACCATATATTTT.

The chain recombines TRBV3-1 with TRBJ2-3, with unresolved D. This CDR3 is built from 17 residues. Trimming removed 0 bases from V and 0 bases from J, with 13 bases in between. CDR1 and CDR2 (germline): LGHDT, YNNKEL (reference sequence). The CDR3 sequence: CASSQDGSGYSTDTQYF. CDR3 coding DNA: TGTGCCAGCAGCCAAGACGGTAGTGGGTATAGCACAGATACGCAGTATTTT.

There are many counts of this clonotype. The V call is TRBV20-1, the J call TRBJ1-1; D uncertain. CDR1 is DFQATT and CDR2 is SNEGSKA in the germline V gene (reference sequence). The CDR3 spans 13 residues. Trimming left V 3 bases short and J 0 bases short, with 8 bases between. CDR3 residues: CSASRVMNTEAFF. Written as DNA, the CDR3 is TGCAGTGCTAGTAGGGTGATGAACACTGAAGCTTTCTTT.

This clonotype was seen at least ten times. V is TRBV30 and J is TRBJ2-5; D possibly corresponds to TRBD2 (5 bases). Germline assignment: CDR1 GTSNPN and CDR2 SVGIG (reference sequence). The CDR3 has 16 amino acids. Trimming shortened V by 2 bases and J by 3 bases, and 19 bases separated the two germline ends. The CDR3: CAWSSPQYSDEETQYF. CDR3 nucleotides: TGTGCCTGGAGTTCCCCGCAATATAGCGACGAAGAGACCCAGTACTTC.

The V and J genes are TRBV20-1 and TRBJ1-6; possibly TRBD1 for D (5 bases). The V gene lost 2 bases and the J gene lost 6 bases, with 11 bases spanning the gap. The CDR3 covers 14 residues. In germline, CDR1 is DFQATT, CDR2 SNEGSKA (reference sequence). CDR3 region: CSARPQGGNSPLHF. DNA of the CDR3: TGCAGTGCTAGACCCCAGGGAGGTAATTCACCCCTCCACTTT.

This clonotype showed up many times. V and J are TRBV7-9 and TRBJ1-1; D not resolved. The germline gives CDR1 SEHNR, CDR2 FQNEAQ (reference sequence). The CDR3 runs to 13 residues. The V end was cut by 2 bases, the J end by 1 base, with 5 bases between. The CDR3 DNA sequence: TGTGCCAGCAGCTTAACCTGGAACACTGAAGCTTTCTTT. Translating gives CASSLTWNTEAFF.

This clonotype was seen ten or more times. The CDR3 loop is CASSYVGDTEAFF. The CDR3 DNA sequence: TGTGCCAGCAGTTATGTAGGGGACACTGAAGCTTTCTTT. J is TRBJ1-1 and V is TRBV28, with TRBD1 as a possible D gene (5 bases). V lost 4 bases and J 3 bases, leaving 9 bases between the germline ends. The CDR3 sequence is 13 residues long. Germline loops: CDR1 MDHEN, CDR2 SYDVKM.

This clonotype showed up just a few times. The chain carries TRBV4-1 and TRBJ2-1; perhaps TRBD1 as D (5 bases). This CDR3 has 12 amino acids. Between the trimmed V and J ends, which lost 1 base and 14 bases, there was a span of 12 bases. CDR1 is MGHRA and CDR2 is YSYEKL in the germline V gene. CDR3 DNA: TGCGCCAGCAGCCAAGGGTCAGGGTTGGAGTTCTTC. Encoded protein: CASSQGSGLEFF.

This clonotype was picked up a small number of times. The V gene is TRBV20-1, the J gene TRBJ1-5; tentative D call: TRBD1 (5 bases). The CDR3 length is 17 residues. Germline CDR1 reads DFQATT; CDR2 reads SNEGSKA (reference sequence). The V gene lost 2 bases and the J gene lost 4 bases, with 21 bases spanning the gap. The CDR3 DNA reads TGCAGTGCTAGATCCCCAGCAGGGACTAATCCGAATCAGCCCCAGCATTTT. Its protein is CSARSPAGTNPNQPQHF.

There are a few counts of this clonotype. The V gene is TRBV20-1, the J gene TRBJ2-5, with TRBD1 matching 7 bases. CDR3 size: 13 residues. The germline V gene encodes CDR1 DFQATT and CDR2 SNEGSKA (reference sequence). The V gene end was trimmed by 6 bases and the J gene end by 5 bases; junction bases not matched to a gene: 9. The DNA for the CDR3 is TGCAGTGCCTTAGAGGGGGCGCCGGAGACCCAGTACTTC. As protein: CSALEGAPETQYF.

At least ten counts were recorded for this clonotype. This rearrangement joins TRBV2 to TRBJ1-4; the D gene is possibly TRBD1 (6 bases). Germline V gene lookup returns CDR1 SNHLY and CDR2 FYNNEI. The CDR3 spans 13 residues. V lost 8 bases and J lost 2, with 9 bases in between. The CDR3, as DNA: TGTGCCAGCCAGGGGTCGACTAATGAAAAACTGTTTTTT. It translates to CASQGSTNEKLFF.

This clonotype was recorded many times. The chain recombines TRBV6-1 with TRBJ2-7; tentatively, D is TRBD2 (6 bases). V lost 6 bases, J lost 8 bases, and 23 bases lay in between. There are 15 residues in the CDR3. Germline loops: CDR1 MNHNS, CDR2 SASEGT. DNA of the CDR3: TGTGCCAGCAGCCCCGTGGGAGGTCCGAGCTGGAAGCAGTACTTC. It is translated as CASSPVGGPSWKQYF.

This clonotype has just a few counts. V gene TRBV7-2 combines with J gene TRBJ2-5; D tentatively reads TRBD1 or TRBD2 (5 bases each). The V gene lost 5 bases and the J gene lost 2 bases, with 15 bases spanning the gap. This CDR3 region has 15 residues. Looked up from germline, CDR1 is SGHTA and CDR2 is FQGNSA. CDR3 residues: CASSRNPGRQETQYF. CDR3 bases: TGTGCCAGCAGCCGTAACCCGGGACGACAAGAGACCCAGTACTTC.

This clonotype was counted at least ten times. This rearrangement joins TRBV28 to TRBJ2-2; no clear D. Looked up from germline, CDR1 is MDHEN and CDR2 is SYDVKM. V was trimmed by 2 bases and J by 3 bases, leaving 7 bases between them. This CDR3 comprises 14 residues. Written as DNA, the CDR3 is TGTGCCAGCAGTTTACTCCCAGACACCGGGGAGCTGTTTTTT. It yields the protein CASSLLPDTGELFF. Based on the CDR3 plus reference TRBV28 and TRBJ2-2, the full variable domain is DVKVTQSSRYLVKRTGEKVFLECVQDMDHENMFWYRQDPGLGLRLIYFSYDVKMKEKGDIPEGYSVSREKKERFSLILESASTNQTSMYLCASSLLPDTGELFFGEGSRLTVL.

This clonotype was counted only a few times. The chain uses TRBV5-5 and TRBJ1-5; D might be TRBD1 (6 bases). CDR1 is SGHKS and CDR2 is YYEKEE in the germline V gene (reference sequence). The V gene lost 5 bases and the J gene lost 0 bases, with 12 bases spanning the gap. CDR3 length equals 15 residues. The CDR3 coding sequence is TGTGCCAGCAGGACTACAGGGAATAGCAATCAGCCCCAGCATTTT. Translated: CASRTTGNSNQPQHF. The full variable domain, completed using reference TRBV5-5 and TRBJ1-5, is DAGVTQSPTHLIKTRGQQVTLRCSPISGHKSVSWYQQVLGQGPQFIFQYYEKEERGRGNFPDRFSARQFPNYSSELNVNALLLGDSALYLCASRTTGNSNQPQHFGDGTRLSIL.

The gene calls are TRBV10-3 and TRBJ2-5, with 8 bases identical to TRBD1. The CDR3 covers 14 residues. CDR1 and CDR2 (germline): ENHRY, SYGVKD. Trimming cost V 6 bases and J 7 bases; bases outside gene matches: 10. CDR3 nucleotide sequence: TGTGCCATCAGAGAGGACAGGGCTTTTCCGACCCAGTACTTC. This sequence encodes CAIREDRAFPTQYF.

CDR3 in DNA: TGTGCCAGCAGCCCAACGTACGGGACTTATGGCTACACCTTC. This sequence encodes CASSPTYGTYGYTF. This chain links TRBV5-4 with TRBJ1-2, with D maybe TRBD1 (5 bases). V dropped 4 bases and J dropped 5 bases, with 15 bases sitting between them. Germline loops: CDR1 SGHNT, CDR2 YYREEE (reference sequence). The CDR3 is 14 residues long. Together with reference TRBV5-4 and TRBJ1-2, the CDR3 gives the full variable domain: ETGVTQSPTHLIKTRGQQVTLRCSSQSGHNTVSWYQQALGQGPQFIFQYYREEENGRGNFPPRFSGLQFPNYSSELNVNALELDDSALYLCASSPTYGTYGYTFGSGTRLTVV.